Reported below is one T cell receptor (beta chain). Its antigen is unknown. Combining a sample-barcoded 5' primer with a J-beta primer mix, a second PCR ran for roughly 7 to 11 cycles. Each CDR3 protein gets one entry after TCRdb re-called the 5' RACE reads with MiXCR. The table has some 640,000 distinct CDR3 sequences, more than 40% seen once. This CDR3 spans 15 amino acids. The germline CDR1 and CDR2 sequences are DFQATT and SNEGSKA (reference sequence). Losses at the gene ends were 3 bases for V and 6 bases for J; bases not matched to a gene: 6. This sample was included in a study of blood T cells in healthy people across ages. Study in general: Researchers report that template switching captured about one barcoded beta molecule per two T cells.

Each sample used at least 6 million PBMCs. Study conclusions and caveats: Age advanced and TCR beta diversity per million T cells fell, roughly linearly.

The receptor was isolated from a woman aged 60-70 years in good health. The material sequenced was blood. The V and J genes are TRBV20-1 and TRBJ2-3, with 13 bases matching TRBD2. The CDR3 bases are TGCAGTGCTAGGCGGACTAGCGGGAGTCGGGATACGCAGTATTTT. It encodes CSARRTSGSRDTQYF.